This T cell receptor beta chain derives from a study of T cell responses to AZD1222 COVID-19 vaccine. Across the study: Second doses were pooled across both intervals (about 4 or about 12 weeks).

This clone is medium-sized by share. The antigen is not known. Notes on the study in general: Among vaccine-associated CD4 TCRs, coverage spanned spike, with dominance at 160-218 and 743-854. Clonal diversity may have been underestimated in mostly white British donors. Spike-specific TCR depth and breadth grew after two AZD1222 doses.

Deletions cut 10 bases from V and 7 bases from J, with 20 bases between. The length of the CDR3 is 14 residues. The germline gives CDR1 MRHNA, CDR2 SNTAGT. Some clones are missing from TCRdb's copy, which holds only in-frame ones; the method was immunoSEQ multiplex PCR. The sample holds approximately 170,000 clones; more than 90% are singletons and the top ten take over 1.5%. The J gene is TRBJ2-1, the V gene TRBV6-4; D possibly corresponds to TRBD2 (7 bases). This specimen was peripheral blood, taken on day 0 of AZD1222 vaccination. The sequence was obtained from an adult in good health. The CDR3, as DNA: TGTGCCATTCCTCCGGCGGGGGCGAGGAATGAGCAGTTCTTC. This gives the protein CAIPPAGARNEQFF.